These 10 T cell receptor beta chains share one sample of origin, sequenced in a study of blood T cells in healthy people across ages. The authors ran a second PCR of about 7 to 11 cycles using a sample-barcoded 5' primer and a J-beta primer mix. One entry per CDR3 protein results from TCRdb running MiXCR on the 5' RACE reads. This sample has about 830,000 distinct CDR3 sequences, with 62% found just once. Sequencing used blood. These receptors were obtained from a man aged 25-45 years in good health.

This clonotype was seen once. This may come from a read error, since a much larger clone is one base off. The chain has TRBV10-3 and TRBJ2-5; D ambiguous. CDR3 length: 11 residues. V lost 6 bases to trimming and J lost 1 base, with 3 bases between them. Germline CDR1 is ENHRY and CDR2 is SYGVKD. CDR3 in amino acids: CAIRVQETQYF. In DNA form, the CDR3 reads TGTGCCATCAGGGTCCAAGAGACCCAGTACTTC.

The chain links TRBV4-2 to TRBJ2-3; 7 bases line up with TRBD1. Germline CDR1 LGHNA, CDR2 YNFKEQ. J lost 6 bases, V lost 2 bases, and 8 bases had no gene match. This CDR3 has 15 residues. The CDR3 loop is CASSQFDRVLDTQYF. In DNA form, the CDR3 reads TGTGCCAGCAGCCAATTTGACAGGGTCCTGGATACGCAGTATTTT.

The V and J genes are TRBV28 and TRBJ2-7, with D possibly being TRBD2 (5 bases). Deletions cut 1 base from V and 5 bases from J, with 6 bases between. CDR3 size: 12 residues. Germline assignment: CDR1 MDHEN and CDR2 SYDVKM. The CDR3 loop reads CASSLYGDEQYF. The DNA of the CDR3 is TGTGCCAGCAGTTTATACGGGGACGAGCAGTACTTC.

The CDR3 reads CARRGAGKNIQYF. The CDR3 bases are TGTGCCAGGAGGGGGGCAGGGAAAAACATTCAGTACTTC. The chain links TRBV28 to TRBJ2-4, with D possibly called TRBD1 or TRBD2 (6 bases each). Germline V gives CDR1 MDHEN, CDR2 SYDVKM. The CDR3 has 13 residues. The V end was cut by 9 bases, the J end by 4 bases, with 13 bases between.

The chain links TRBV2 to TRBJ2-3, with D perhaps given as TRBD1 or TRBD2 (5 bases each). Germline V gene sequence: CDR1 SNHLY, CDR2 FYNNEI. This CDR3 has 15 amino acids. The V end was cut by 6 bases, the J end by 2 bases, with 15 bases between. The CDR3 here is CASRRGVYYTDTQYF. The DNA for the CDR3 is TGTGCCAGCAGGAGAGGGGTCTATTACACAGATACGCAGTATTTT.

The V and J genes are TRBV20-1 and TRBJ2-7, with D possibly being TRBD2 (5 bases). V lost 3 bases to trimming and J lost 0 bases, with 9 bases between them. Germline assignment: CDR1 DFQATT and CDR2 SNEGSKA (reference sequence). The CDR3 contains 13 residues. The CDR3 region has the DNA TGCAGTGCTAGCGGGGTTTTCTCCTACGAGCAGTACTTC. It specifies CSASGVFSYEQYF.

J is TRBJ1-4 and V is TRBV27; D gene unclear. The CDR3 has 15 residues. CDR1 and CDR2 (germline): MNHEY, SMNVEV (reference sequence). V lost 3 bases to trimming and J lost 8 bases, with 16 bases between them. The CDR3 DNA reads TGTGCCAGCAGTTTGGGGAGTCCTCGAAACGAAAAACTGTTTTTT. Residues: CASSLGSPRNEKLFF.

The rearrangement uses TRBV18 and TRBJ2-3; TRBD1 matches at 8 bases. In germline, CDR1 is KGHSH, CDR2 LQKENI. There are 13 residues in the CDR3. V shed 6 bases and J 8 bases; nucleotides not matched to a gene: 7. CDR3 amino acids: CASSTGEEATQYF. For the CDR3, the DNA is TGTGCCAGCTCGACAGGGGAAGAAGCTACGCAGTATTTT.

This rearrangement joins TRBV29-1 to TRBJ2-6, with D perhaps TRBD2 (5 bases). V was shortened by 6 bases and J by 0 bases, with 9 bases between the two germline ends. This CDR3 is 14 amino acids long. CDR1 SQVTM and CDR2 ANQGSEA come from the germline V gene. DNA for the CDR3: TGCAGCGTAAGACGGGACTCTGGGGCCAACGTCCTGACTTTC. Its translation: CSVRRDSGANVLTF.

This clonotype has a handful of counts. V gene TRBV20-1 combines with J gene TRBJ2-5, with D tentatively TRBD1 or TRBD2 (5 bases each). V was cut by 1 base and J by 4 bases, with 16 bases left in between. Germline CDR1 DFQATT, CDR2 SNEGSKA (reference sequence). This CDR3 comprises 15 residues. CDR3: CSARATGTWGETQYF. The CDR3 nucleotides read TGCAGTGCTAGAGCCACCGGGACGTGGGGAGAGACCCAGTACTTC.